The 21 T cell receptor beta chains below were found in one sample sequenced in a study of blood T cell repertoires in COVID-19. Assay: immunoSEQ multiplex PCR; the TCRdb copy retains only in-frame clones and omits some. This sample has roughly 120,000 clones, with 90% found just once. Material for sequencing was peripheral blood. These receptors came from a man aged 45-60 years with active COVID-19.

This sequence joins TRBV11-2 and TRBJ2-3; 9 nucleotides agree with TRBD2. This CDR3 has 13 amino acids. The germline CDR1 and CDR2 sequences are SGHAT and FQNNGV. V gave up 1 base and J gave up 14 bases; unmatched junction bases: 7. CDR3 bases: TGTGCCAGCAGCTTAGCCGCGGGGGGGCGTCCGTATTTT. Encoded protein: CASSLAAGGRPYF.

The chain employs TRBV6-5 and TRBJ1-1, with TRBD1 identical over 9 bases. This CDR3 comprises 13 residues. Germline loops: CDR1 MNHEY, CDR2 SVGAGI. V shed 6 bases, J shed 4 bases, and the junction held 3 bases outside the gene matches. CDR3 DNA sequence: TGTGCCAGCAGCCAGACAGGGGGCACTGAAGCTTTCTTT. This translates into CASSQTGGTEAFF.

This clone was detected only a few times. J is TRBJ2-7 and V is TRBV4-1; 7 nucleotides agree with TRBD2. The trim removed 2 bases at V and 4 bases at J, leaving 5 bases unmatched. This CDR3 spans 14 amino acids. CDR1 and CDR2 from the germline V gene are MGHRA and YSYEKL. For the CDR3, the DNA is TGCGCCAGCAGCCAAAGGTCGGGGGGATACGAGCAGTACTTC. Its translation is CASSQRSGGYEQYF.

CDR3: CASSLDGHPDSPLHF. CDR3 nucleotide sequence: TGCGCCAGCAGCTTAGATGGGCACCCTGATTCACCCCTCCACTTT. The chain employs TRBV5-1 and TRBJ1-6; the D is unclear. In germline, CDR1 is SGHRS, CDR2 YFSETQ. V dropped 2 bases and J dropped 8 bases, with 14 bases sitting between them. CDR3 size: 15 residues.

The J gene is TRBJ2-3, the V gene TRBV12-3 or TRBV12-4; no clear D gene. V shed 5 bases and J shed 3 bases, with 9 bases lying between them. The CDR3 totals 13 residues. The DNA of the CDR3 is TGTGCCAGCAGTCCCCTCCTTACAGATACGCAGTATTTT. It translates to CASSPLLTDTQYF.

The CDR3 spells CASSFGIAGYQSPYEQYF. The CDR3 nucleotides read TGTGCCAGCAGTTTCGGGATAGCGGGGTACCAGAGCCCTTACGAGCAGTACTTC. The rearrangement links TRBV7-9 to TRBJ2-7; 8 bases are shared with TRBD2. Germline values: CDR1 SEHNR, CDR2 FQNEAQ (reference sequence). The CDR3 spans 18 residues. With 6 bases clipped from V and 4 bases from J, the junction kept 20 bases outside the gene matches.

V and J are TRBV28 and TRBJ1-5; 9 bases align to TRBD1. The junction had 5 bases not matched to a gene; V was cut back by 6 bases and J by 2 bases. CDR3 length: 15 amino acids. Germline V lookup: CDR1 MDHEN, CDR2 SYDVKM. For the CDR3, the DNA is TGTGCCAGCAGGGGACAGGGAAGTGGCAATCAGCCCCAGCATTTT. Translated: CASRGQGSGNQPQHF.

The chain uses TRBV19 and TRBJ2-1, with 9 bases aligning to TRBD2. The germline V gene has CDR1 LNHDA and CDR2 SQIVND (reference sequence). With V trimmed by 8 bases and J by 1 base, 6 bases remained unmatched. The CDR3 has 15 amino acids. CDR3 bases: TGTGCCAGTCACCAGACTAGCGGATCCTACAATGAGCAGTTCTTC. Translating gives CASHQTSGSYNEQFF.

The gene calls are TRBV11-2 and TRBJ2-1; 12 positions match TRBD2. Trimming took 1 base from V and 8 from J; bases not matched to a gene: 6. Germline CDR1 SGHAT, CDR2 FQNNGV. The CDR3 consists of 16 residues. The CDR3 loop reads CASSLAASGGVDEQFF. The CDR3 nucleotides are TGTGCCAGCAGCTTAGCGGCTAGCGGGGGGGTGGATGAGCAGTTCTTC.

Concerning this clone: Compared with germline, one end of the junction differs, possibly owing to a read error. The chain has TRBV13 and TRBJ1-5; D possibly corresponds to TRBD1 (5 bases). Germline lookup yields CDR1 PRHDT and CDR2 FYEKMQ (reference sequence). This CDR3 is 14 amino acids long. CDR3 nucleotides: TGTGCCAGCAGCTTCGGGGGGAGCAGTCAGCCCCAGCATTTT. Its translation is CASSFGGSSQPQHF.

The chain employs TRBV7-9 and TRBJ2-1; D possibly corresponds to TRBD1 (5 bases). CDR1 and CDR2 (germline): SEHNR, FQNEAQ (reference sequence). The CDR3 is 17 amino acids. Trimming removed 3 bases from V and 1 base from J, with 16 bases in between. The DNA for the CDR3 is TGTGCCAGCAGCTTTGGGGCCCGGCTAGGTTCCTACAATGAGCAGTTCTTC. Its translation is CASSFGARLGSYNEQFF.

This chain joins TRBV18 and TRBJ2-5; 12 bases agree with TRBD2. Losses at the gene ends were 4 bases for V and 4 bases for J; bases not matched to a gene: 1. Per germline, CDR1 KGHSH and CDR2 LQKENI. CDR3 length: 14 residues. The DNA of the CDR3 is TGTGCCAGCTCACTGACTAGCGGGAGAGAGACCCAGTACTTC. This encodes CASSLTSGRETQYF.

The V call is TRBV7-9, the J call TRBJ2-2; 12 nucleotides agree with TRBD2. V gave up 5 bases and J gave up 3 bases; unmatched junction bases: 4. CDR3 length: 16 amino acids. Per the germline V gene, CDR1 is SEHNR and CDR2 is FQNEAQ (reference sequence). The CDR3 here is CASSQGTSGYTGELFF. The CDR3 DNA sequence: TGTGCCAGCAGCCAAGGGACTAGCGGGTACACCGGGGAGCTGTTTTTT.

V gene TRBV29-1 combines with J gene TRBJ2-7; a weak D match, TRBD2 (6 bases). V was shortened by 6 bases and J by 2 bases, with 20 bases between the two germline ends. Germline V gene lookup returns CDR1 SQVTM and CDR2 ANQGSEA. This CDR3 region has 15 residues. The CDR3 DNA is TGCAGCGTCCGGGGAGGTGTGACAACAACCTACGAGCAGTACTTC. This encodes CSVRGGVTTTYEQYF.

V and J are TRBV6-5 and TRBJ1-2, with a tentative D call TRBD1 (5 bases). Germline CDR1 MNHEY, CDR2 SVGAGI. Trimming stripped 4 bases from V and 2 bases from J, with 8 bases between. This CDR3 has 13 residues. The CDR3: CASSWEGNYGYTF. CDR3 DNA sequence: TGTGCCAGCAGTTGGGAGGGGAACTATGGCTACACCTTC.

The gene calls are TRBV19 and TRBJ2-3; weak D call: TRBD2 (5 bases). Between the trimmed V and J ends, which lost 7 bases and 2 bases, there was a span of 16 bases. Germline CDR1 LNHDA, CDR2 SQIVND (reference sequence). This CDR3 comprises 15 residues. CDR3 amino acids: CASKAGRGATDTQYF. The CDR3 bases are TGTGCCAGTAAGGCTGGACGGGGAGCCACAGATACGCAGTATTTT.

A few counts support this clone. The chain employs TRBV4-1 and TRBJ2-7; tentatively, D is TRBD1 (5 bases). Trimming took 2 bases from V and 0 from J, leaving 17 bases between them. CDR1 MGHRA and CDR2 YSYEKL come from the germline V gene. CDR3 length equals 17 residues. CDR3 nucleotide sequence: TGCGCCAGCAGCCAACGAGACAGTTCCCCAAGCTCCTACGAGCAGTACTTC. Translation: CASSQRDSSPSSYEQYF.

This rearrangement joins TRBV28 to TRBJ2-2; tentatively, D is TRBD1 (6 bases). Per the germline V gene, CDR1 is MDHEN and CDR2 is SYDVKM. With 4 bases removed from V and 2 bases from J, the gap between germline ends came to 17 bases. The CDR3 is 17 amino acids. In nucleotides, the CDR3 is TGTGCCAGCAGTTCAATTTCAGGGACACTAAACACCGGGGAGCTGTTTTTT. It translates to CASSSISGTLNTGELFF.

This clone was counted a single time. The CDR3 loop is CASSLEGVQGEKLFF. In DNA form, the CDR3 reads TGTGCCAGCAGCTTAGAGGGGGTCCAAGGGGAAAAACTGTTTTTT. The chain links TRBV7-9 to TRBJ1-4; TRBD1 might be the D (6 bases). The CDR3 has 15 residues. The V gene lost 1 base and the J gene lost 8 bases, with 14 bases spanning the gap. Germline-derived CDR1 and CDR2 are SEHNR and FQNEAQ (reference sequence).

The chain uses TRBV6-5 and TRBJ1-2; 7 bases match TRBD1. Germline CDR1 and CDR2: MNHEY and SVGAGI. Trimming removed 8 bases from V and 1 base from J; junction bases left unmatched: 4. The CDR3 runs to 13 residues. CDR3 DNA: TGTGCCAGCCGGGCAGGGGGTAACTATGGCTACACCTTC. It translates to CASRAGGNYGYTF.

The rearrangement joins TRBV6-5 to TRBJ2-1; D may be TRBD2 (5 bases). CDR1 and CDR2 (germline): MNHEY, SVGAGI. V shed 2 bases and J shed 7 bases, with 9 bases lying between them. The CDR3 contains 13 residues. In nucleotides, the CDR3 is TGTGCCAGCAGTTACGGACGGGGTAATGAGCAGTTCTTC. Its translation: CASSYGRGNEQFF.